This TCR beta chain was obtained from a study of chronic HIV infection and antiretroviral therapy. This clonotype was counted ten times or more. This CDR3 comprises 15 residues. With 5 bases removed from V and 2 bases from J, the gap between germline ends came to 13 bases. The germline V gene encodes CDR1 SGHTA and CDR2 FQGNSA. TCRdb reanalysed the 5' RACE reads using MiXCR and keeps one entry per CDR3 protein. The sample records about 31,000 distinct CDR3 sequences, 8% to 10% being singletons. This TCR came from an adult who had HIV and had not received antiretroviral therapy, or was an uninfected healthy control (not recorded which). J is TRBJ2-1 and V is TRBV7-2; possibly TRBD1 for D (6 bases). Material for sequencing was peripheral blood. Written as DNA, the CDR3 is TGTGCCAGCAGCACGCCAGGGGCAACCTACAATGAGCAGTTCTTC. Protein: CASSTPGATYNEQFF.